This T cell receptor (beta chain) was profiled in a study of shared clonotypes between healthy human individuals. General study points: Represented diversity, genetic and exposure-history alike, was limited by few donors.

The protocol was immunoSEQ multiplex PCR, while the TCRdb copy is restricted to in-frame clones and leaves out a portion. The data contain about 960,000 clones, 76% of them singletons. Germline lookup yields CDR1 SGHTA and CDR2 FQGTGA. Trimming at V came to 3 bases and at J to 8 bases, leaving 3 bases not matched to a gene. CDR3 length: 13 amino acids. Turning to this clone: Its antigen is unidentified.

CD4+ cells were split into CD45RA+ naive and CD45RA-negative memory subsets. Sequenced input: memory CD4+ T cells sorted from blood. Stated subset: CD45RA-negative fraction. The rearrangement joins TRBV7-3 to TRBJ1-2; the match to TRBD1 covers 10 bases. This TCR came from a young man in good health. The CDR3 spells CASSFGTGEGYTF. CDR3 sequence (DNA): TGTGCCAGCAGCTTCGGGACAGGGGAAGGCTACACCTTC.